This entry describes one T cell receptor beta chain. This clone turned up a few times. The clone's antigen remains unknown. Base qualities were left out, and no much larger clone turns up one base away. Receptors were amplified or captured by the immunoSEQ multiplex PCR assay. The multiplex PCR relied on a mix of 60 forward primers for TCR Vbeta segments and 13 reverse primers for TCR Jbeta segments. A multiplex PCR assay on genomic DNA amplified the CDR3 region of rearranged TCR beta genes. The amplified TCR beta libraries were sequenced on the Illumina HiSeq System as 87-base-pair reads. Turning to the authors' computational methods: Across the 670 or so repertoires, a later analysis counted around 80 million unique TCR beta chains, 8.5 million to 12 million of which were shared by at least two donors. A nearest-neighbor algorithm error-corrected the raw reads and collapsed the reads into unique sequences, merging closely related sequences to remove PCR and sequencing errors. V, D and J gene segments were assigned by aligning CDR3 sequences to IMGT reference sequences. For a sequence to be retained, a match of at least six nucleotides was required to both a V gene segment and a J gene segment. A rearrangement counted as productive if the CDR3 had no stop codons and remained in frame with V and J, and every other rearrangement counted as non-productive. Following IMGT convention, CDR3 was defined as the stretch from the second conserved V-encoded cysteine up to the conserved J-encoded phenylalanine. In an earlier analysis of approximately 500 of the donors, sequences lacking an unambiguous match to a single V gene segment were excluded. An earlier analysis of 500 to 700 of the donors classified V segments as functional when productive rearrangements were above 56.7% and as segregating when the standard deviation between donors was above 5%. A statistical classification framework was built for diagnosing cytomegalovirus status from the catalog of TCR beta chain sequences. V and J gene assignment, in a later analysis, came from comparing TCR nucleotide sequences with IMGT/GENE-DB human TR gene sequences. The TCRdist pipeline was used in a later analysis to assign CDR3 sequences and most-parsimonious VDJ recombination scenarios. In a later analysis, each TCR beta chain was defined by its CDR3 amino acid sequence together with its V-gene family, and reads lacking a unique V-gene family were excluded. In a later analysis, 500 to 650 highly shared, low-generation-probability nucleotide sequences were removed to address suspected cross-contamination and a sequencing artifact. In a later analysis, a clonal expansion index was calculated for each public chain from normalized within-repertoire ranks of inferred template counts. Generation probabilities in a later analysis came from a VDJ recombination model fitted to out-of-frame rearrangements, and those results were checked against IGoR. Hypergeometric tests were used in a later analysis to score TCR-TCR, TCR-HLA and TCR-CMV co-occurrence, with a repertoire-size bias correction applied to the TCR pairs. In a later analysis, false discovery rates were estimated by permuting HLA or CMV assignments 20 times. In a later analysis, co-occurring TCRs were grouped using DBSCAN, and TCRdist sequence similarity was added for clustering within HLA-allele-positive subsets. For co-occurrence clustering, repertoires with fewer than 30,000 or more than 120,000 public chains were excluded, along with about five repertoires with anomalous nucleotide sharing. The immuneACCESS repertoire file appears here via TCRdb, limited to in-frame rearrangements. These files lack a portion of the clones; in checked studies, under half of the deficit traces to unresolved V genes, and the cause of the others is not known. For V, J and clone size, that table is used; D and trimming come from the DNA. The sample table holds 200,000 to 250,000 clones, of which about 74% were seen once. The ten most abundant clones make up roughly 15% of the sample.

The cohort consisted of fewer than 700 healthy bone marrow donors. Cohort members were all nominally healthy when sampled, although unrecorded immune exposures were likely present. The donor tested CMV seronegative, placing the donor among the 350 to 400 seronegative members of the cohort. Each donor provided a peripheral blood sample, and peripheral blood mononuclear cells were used for TCR beta sequencing. The Qiagen DNeasy Blood Extraction Kit was used to extract genomic DNA from the blood cell samples. This entry is derived from a study of cytomegalovirus exposure and HLA in healthy donors (dated by TCRdb to about 2017). About the study as a whole: According to an earlier analysis of 450 to 650 of the donors, about 179 million T cells yielded 117 million unique TCR beta sequences and around 300 Gb of sequence data. An early release that covered about 600 HLA-typed donors contained approximately 320 gigabases of sequencing data and tens of millions of unique TCR sequences. Among the approximately 420 genotyped donors, 81% belonged to the genetic ancestry cluster associated with self-reported Caucasian donors. The study aimed to test whether signatures of past pathogen exposure could be identified by cataloging public T cell receptors. The study profiled the T cell repertoires of hundreds of subjects by immunosequencing and related them to cytomegalovirus serostatus. A separate validation cohort of over a hundred different subjects was used in addition to the roughly 720-subject first cohort. The study combined high-throughput TCR immunosequencing, statistical association of individual TCRs with disease status, and machine learning to predict cytomegalovirus infection status. A later analysis re-analyzed previously published TCR beta repertoires from roughly 600 donors and added high-resolution HLA genotyping to study TCR occurrence patterns. Rather than using new phenotypic data, the later analysis identified candidate immune exposures from TCR beta sequences and from how often those sequences occurred across donors. An earlier analysis of 587 of the donors applied high-throughput TCR beta sequencing to assess whether each TCR beta V gene segment acted as functional or pseudogenic. Donor age, sex, ethnicity and CMV serostatus were collected together with the repertoire data. A later genetic analysis took genome-wide SNP genotypes for about 55% of the 666 donors and used that subset as a discovery cohort. All discovery cohort repertoires had been generated on a single sequencing platform. Both class I and class II loci were covered by HLA typing, at four-digit resolution. Typing coverage varied by locus: about 620-630 donors for A, B, C, DRB1 and DQB1; 522 for DQA1; 600 to 610 for DPA1; roughly 450 for DPB1. Roughly five DR-DQ haplotypes were handled as single units for association and clustering because linkage in the cohort was strong. Across 300 to 500 genotyped donors of the cohort, an average of about 240,000 unique TCR beta nucleotide sequences per donor were sequenced, and roughly 17% of those sequences were non-productive.

Overall results and qualifications from the work: A group of highly shared sequence variants was considered likely to be a technical artifact of the sequencing pipeline. In a later analysis, the rate of TCR association differed among HLA loci, with DRB1 alleles having the most associated TCRs and HLA-C alleles having the fewest. In a later analysis, several top co-occurrence clusters were reported to appear linked to parvovirus B19, influenza, CMV and Epstein-Barr virus. In vitro tests confirmed that a few of the cytomegalovirus-associated TCR beta chains recognize cytomegalovirus antigens. In a later analysis, HLA-associated TCR beta chains were found to be more clonally expanded and to have lower generation probabilities than equally common non-associated chains. Some IMGT-functional V segments, including TRBV6-2 and TRBV6-3, could not be told apart with the 87-base-pair reads, so those segments were excluded. Sequencing depth was assumed to be roughly uniform across donors in the presence/absence analyses, though that assumption may not hold. In both the original and validation cohorts, the classifier was reported to diagnose cytomegalovirus status with high specificity and sensitivity. The cohort was sequenced for TCR beta chains only, and without alpha or paired-chain data the features that could be detected were limited. For the cohort, immune exposure information was limited to CMV serostatus. In an earlier analysis of under 600 of the donors, most TCR beta V segments were observed in productive rearrangements about 87% or about 30% of the time, broadly matching IMGT annotations. Because some donors lacked HLA typing at each locus, the association tests relied only on the typed subset. The authors suggested that the approach could potentially be extended to other disease states and immunological phenotypes. According to a later genetic analysis, donors in an Asian-associated ancestry cluster had fewer N-insertions in productive TCRs than the roughly 670-donor mean. V-gene and J-gene trimming of TCR beta chains was associated with a missense DCLRE1C variant in a later genetic analysis, and the association was replicated in an independent cohort. A total of 164 TCR beta chains were listed by the study as associated with cytomegalovirus. A further reported finding was that TCR beta sequences accurately predicted the HLA-A and HLA-B alleles for most subjects in the first cohort. Specific HLA alleles were associated with around 18,000 TCR beta sequences at a false discovery rate of 0.05 in a later analysis. When HLA alleles, especially DR and DQ, strongly co-occurred, attributing TCR associations to individual alleles was difficult. The earlier analysis of 587 of the donors excluded 15 to 20 rarely observed V segments, including chromosome 9 orphons, because counts were too low. Correlated functional status among segregating V segments might be attributable to linkage disequilibrium, but an unknown experimental factor could not be ruled out. Across donors, most TCR sequences were observed very rarely, whereas some public TCRs were present in many individuals. In a later analysis, most CMV-associated TCR beta chains were found to appear HLA-restricted, with HLA associations seemingly driven largely by CMV exposure.

The germline V gene (reference sequence) yields SGHNT for CDR1 and YYREEE for CDR2. V and J are truncated by 4 bases and 4 bases respectively, leaving an intervening sequence of 18 bases. The CDR3 spans 16 residues, from the cysteine through the phenylalanine. Just the 48-base CDR3 DNA is kept, in frame starting at base 1. Specimen: PBMCs. This TCR came from a man aged 40-50 years in good health and CMV-seronegative. The V and J genes are TRBV5-4 and TRBJ1-3, and possibly TRBD1, on 5 matching bases. The CDR3 corresponds to CASSPGGGTTGNTIYF. The nucleotide sequence reads as follows: TGTGCCAGCAGCCCGGGTGGGGGGACTACGGGAAACACCATATATTTT.